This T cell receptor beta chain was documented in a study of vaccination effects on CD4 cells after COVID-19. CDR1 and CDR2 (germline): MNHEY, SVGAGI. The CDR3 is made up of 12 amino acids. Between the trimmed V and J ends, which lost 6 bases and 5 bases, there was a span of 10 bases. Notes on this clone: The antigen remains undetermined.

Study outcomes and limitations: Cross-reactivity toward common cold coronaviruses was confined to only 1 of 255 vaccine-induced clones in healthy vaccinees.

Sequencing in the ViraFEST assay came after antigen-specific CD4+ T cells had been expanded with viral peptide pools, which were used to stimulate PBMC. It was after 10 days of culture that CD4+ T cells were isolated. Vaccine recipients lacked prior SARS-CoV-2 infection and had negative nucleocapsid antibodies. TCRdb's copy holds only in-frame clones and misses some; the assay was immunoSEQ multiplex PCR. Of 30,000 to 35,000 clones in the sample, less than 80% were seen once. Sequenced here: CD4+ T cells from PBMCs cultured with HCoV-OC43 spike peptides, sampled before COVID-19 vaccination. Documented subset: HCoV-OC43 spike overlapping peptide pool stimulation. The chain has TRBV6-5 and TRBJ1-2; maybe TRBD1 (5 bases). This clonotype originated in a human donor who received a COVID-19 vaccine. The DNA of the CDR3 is TGTGCCAGCAGCCGACAGTCGTATGGCTACACCTTC. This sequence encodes CASSRQSYGYTF.